Each of the 23 T cell receptor beta chains below was sequenced from the same sample in a study of beta chain features in type 1 diabetes. The investigators reverse transcribed all of the isolated RNA, so they sequenced expressed TCRB transcripts. Assay: immunoSEQ multiplex PCR; the TCRdb copy retains only in-frame clones and omits some. The data hold 150,000 to 190,000 clones, with under 9.5% observed a single time. The sequencing sample was made of central memory CD4+ T cells from blood. The receptor source for this set is a man aged 18-30 years in good health.

This clone turned up a few times. The V call is TRBV18, the J call TRBJ2-3; possible D gene TRBD2, 5 bases. CDR3 size: 15 residues. V was shortened by 1 base and J by 2 bases, with 10 bases between the two germline ends. Germline-derived CDR1 and CDR2 are KGHSH and LQKENI. CDR3 nucleotides: TGTGCCAGCTCACCACGCCGGGGTCACACAGATACGCAGTATTTT. As protein: CASSPRRGHTDTQYF.

This sequence joins TRBV28 and TRBJ1-2, with D possibly TRBD1 on 5 matching bases. Germline V lookup: CDR1 MDHEN, CDR2 SYDVKM. CDR3 length: 12 residues. The ends were cut back, 5 bases at V and 5 bases at J, with 9 bases in the middle. The CDR3 bases are TGTGCCAGCAGTCCGACAGTATATGGCTACACCTTC. This gives the protein CASSPTVYGYTF.

In this sample, this clone turned up many times. This rearrangement joins TRBV7-9 to TRBJ1-2; D gene ambiguous. Germline assignment: CDR1 SEHNR and CDR2 FQNEAQ (reference sequence). Deletions cut 8 bases from V and 7 bases from J, with 14 bases between. The CDR3 contains 12 residues. The CDR3 DNA reads as TGTGCCAGCTCCCGCTCGGAGCTTGGCTACACCTTC. It codes for CASSRSELGYTF.

V gene TRBV5-1 combines with J gene TRBJ2-2; D not resolved. CDR3 length equals 13 residues. CDR1 and CDR2 from the germline V gene are SGHRS and YFSETQ. V lost 5 bases and J lost 6, with 11 bases in between. The CDR3 is CASSFVGPGELFF. Here the CDR3 DNA reads TGCGCCAGCAGTTTTGTTGGCCCCGGGGAGCTGTTTTTT.

The chain has TRBV5-1 and TRBJ2-2; 10 positions agree with TRBD2. CDR3 length: 19 amino acids. V shed 4 bases and J 2 bases; nucleotides not matched to a gene: 14. Looked up from germline, CDR1 is SGHRS and CDR2 is YFSETQ. CDR3 in amino acids: CASSPARFLAGDNTGELFF. Written as DNA, the CDR3 is TGCGCCAGCAGCCCCGCCAGATTTCTAGCGGGGGATAACACCGGGGAGCTGTTTTTT. Looking up the rest from reference TRBV5-1 and TRBJ2-2 gives the full variable domain: KAGVTQTPRYLIKTRGQQVTLSCSPISGHRSVSWYQQTPGQGLQFLFEYFSETQRNKGNFPGRFSGRQFSNSRSEMNVSTLELGDSALYLCASSPARFLAGDNTGELFFGEGSRLTVL.

This sequence joins TRBV6-5 and TRBJ1-1; D uncertain. The V end lost 2 bases, the J end lost 6 bases, and 10 bases lay between the germline ends. The CDR3 covers 13 residues. Germline CDR1 MNHEY, CDR2 SVGAGI. The CDR3 protein is CASSYGESAEAFF. In nucleotides, the CDR3 is TGTGCCAGCAGTTACGGAGAATCTGCTGAAGCTTTCTTT.

In the case of this clone: An end of the junction differs from the germline gene, which may be a read error. J is TRBJ2-7 and V is TRBV4-1, with D perhaps TRBD1 (5 bases). CDR1 and CDR2 (germline): MGHRA, YSYEKL. This CDR3 is built from 15 residues. The CDR3 loop is CASSQDLGNRREQYF. Written as DNA, the CDR3 is TGCGCCAGCAGTCAAGATCTTGGTAACAGGCGCGAGCAGTACTTC.

This clone was observed at least ten times. This sequence joins TRBV29-1 and TRBJ1-2, with D perhaps TRBD1 (5 bases). CDR1 is SQVTM, CDR2 ANQGSEA, per germline. The CDR3 has 13 amino acids. V lost 4 bases and J 3 bases, leaving 12 bases between the germline ends. The CDR3 DNA sequence: TGCAGCGTTGGTCCCGGAGGGGACTATGGCTACACCTTC. It translates to CSVGPGGDYGYTF.

Comments on this clone: Other DNA sequences of this sample code for an identical CDR3. The chain uses TRBV28 and TRBJ1-2, with TRBD1 as a possible D gene (5 bases). V lost 2 bases and J lost 5, with 6 bases in between. The length of the CDR3 is 12 residues. The germline gives CDR1 MDHEN, CDR2 SYDVKM. The CDR3 nucleotides are TGTGCCAGCAGTTTACAGGGTTATGGCTACACCTTC. Translated: CASSLQGYGYTF.

The rearrangement uses TRBV5-1 and TRBJ2-1; weak D call: TRBD2 (6 bases). Trimming shortened V by 0 bases and J by 4 bases, and 8 bases separated the two germline ends. This CDR3 is built from 14 residues. Germline CDR1 is SGHRS and CDR2 is YFSETQ. CDR3 coding DNA: TGCGCCAGCAGCTTGGAGACTAGATACAATGAGCAGTTCTTC. This codes for CASSLETRYNEQFF.

This clone was seen ten or more times. The CDR3 coding sequence is TGTGCCAGCAGCCAAGATCACTCTGGGGCCAACGTCCTGACTTTC. Its translation is CASSQDHSGANVLTF. The chain carries TRBV4-2 and TRBJ2-6; D gene ambiguous. Per germline, CDR1 LGHNA and CDR2 YNFKEQ. The CDR3 sequence is 15 residues long. The V end lost 0 bases, the J end lost 0 bases, and 3 bases lay between the germline ends.

J is TRBJ2-6 and V is TRBV7-9; D remains ambiguous. Germline-derived CDR1 and CDR2 are SEHNR and FQNEAQ (reference sequence). Trimming shortened V by 1 base and J by 1 base, and 5 bases separated the two germline ends. This CDR3 is 15 amino acids long. CDR3 DNA sequence: TGTGCCAGCAGCTTAGGTCTATCTGGGGCCAACGTCCTGACTTTC. Encoded protein: CASSLGLSGANVLTF.

This rearrangement joins TRBV5-4 to TRBJ2-5; TRBD1 might be the D (5 bases). V was cut by 3 bases and J by 3 bases, with 9 bases left in between. The germline V gene has CDR1 SGHNT and CDR2 YYREEE (reference sequence). The CDR3 is 13 amino acids. The DNA of the CDR3 is TGTGCCAGCAGCTCCGCAGGGAAAGAGACCCAGTACTTC. Its translation is CASSSAGKETQYF.

The chain recombines TRBV7-2 with TRBJ2-5, with D maybe TRBD2 (5 bases). The germline V gene encodes CDR1 SGHTA and CDR2 FQGNSA. The CDR3 has 15 amino acids. V lost 4 bases and J 2 bases, leaving 14 bases between the germline ends. The CDR3 protein is CASSSQSGVQETQYF. CDR3 DNA: TGTGCCAGCAGCTCCCAGTCCGGGGTTCAAGAGACCCAGTACTTC. Together with reference TRBV7-2 and TRBJ2-5, the CDR3 gives the full variable domain: GAGVSQSPSNKVTEKGKDVELRCDPISGHTALYWYRQSLGQGLEFLIYFQGNSAPDKSGLPSDRFSAERTGGSVSTLTIQRTQQEDSAVYLCASSSQSGVQETQYFGPGTRLLVL.

A few counts support this clone. The chain employs TRBV15 and TRBJ1-2; TRBD1 aligns across 9 bases. The germline CDR1 and CDR2 sequences are LNHNV and YYDKDF (reference sequence). The CDR3 has 14 amino acids. With 6 bases clipped from V and 5 bases from J, the junction kept 7 bases outside the gene matches. The CDR3 loop is CATSQGQGGYGYTF. CDR3 nucleotides: TGTGCCACCAGTCAGGGACAGGGAGGGTATGGCTACACCTTC.

This clone was counted many times. The chain links TRBV4-2 to TRBJ2-1; TRBD2 matches at 7 bases. The CDR3 is 16 residues long. Losses at the gene ends were 0 bases for V and 12 bases for J; bases not matched to a gene: 14. CDR1 and CDR2 from the germline V gene are LGHNA and YNFKEQ. CDR3 in DNA: TGTGCCAGCAGCCAAGATATTGGCCTAGCGGACACCGGGCAGTTCTTC. This gives the protein CASSQDIGLADTGQFF.

This clone has a handful of counts. This sequence joins TRBV10-3 and TRBJ2-2, with TRBD2 matching over 15 bases. The trim removed 9 bases at V and 6 bases at J, leaving 2 bases unmatched. Germline values: CDR1 ENHRY, CDR2 SYGVKD. The CDR3 extends over 14 amino acids. CDR3 in DNA: TGTGCCATGGGGACTAGCGGGGGGTCCGGGGAGCTGTTTTTT. This translates into CAMGTSGGSGELFF.

This clone appeared a few times. The chain links TRBV6-6 to TRBJ1-2; unclear D gene. The germline V gene encodes CDR1 MNHNY and CDR2 SVGAGI (reference sequence). Trimming took 6 bases from V and 2 from J, leaving 10 bases between them. The CDR3 extends over 13 amino acids. CDR3 amino acids: CASSPGGNYGYTF. The CDR3 coding sequence is TGTGCCAGCAGCCCTGGAGGGAACTATGGCTACACCTTC.

V gene TRBV23-1 combines with J gene TRBJ1-2, with 7 bases matching TRBD1. TRBV23-1 belongs to the ORF category, with a function that is uncertain. After removal of 3 bases from V and 5 bases from J, the junction contained 12 bases not matched to a gene. The CDR3 is 16 amino acids. CDR3 sequence (DNA): TGCGCCAGCAGTCAGCCGAGCCTAGGGGGCGGATATGGCTACACCTTC. As protein: CASSQPSLGGGYGYTF.

A few counts support this clone. V gene TRBV7-2 combines with J gene TRBJ1-2, with D perhaps TRBD1 (6 bases). The CDR3 is 14 residues long. CDR1 is SGHTA and CDR2 is FQGNSA in the germline V gene. V was pared by 3 bases and J by 0 bases, with 8 bases between. The CDR3 DNA is TGTGCCAGCAGCTTCAACAGGGCTAACTATGGCTACACCTTC. Protein product: CASSFNRANYGYTF.

The rearrangement uses TRBV6-1 and TRBJ1-5; no firm D call. V was trimmed by 2 bases and J by 2 bases, leaving 13 bases between them. Germline V gene data show CDR1 as MNHNS and CDR2 as SASEGT. The CDR3 is 16 amino acids. CDR3 amino acids: CASSEPGLLGNQPQHF. The CDR3 bases are TGTGCCAGCAGTGAACCTGGACTTCTCGGCAATCAGCCCCAGCATTTT.

The V gene is TRBV7-2, the J gene TRBJ2-2, with D possibly TRBD2 on 6 matching bases. In germline, CDR1 is SGHTA, CDR2 FQGNSA. The germline V and J ends were trimmed by 5 bases and 1 base, with 14 bases remaining between them. The CDR3 runs 16 residues. The CDR3 DNA follows: TGTGCCAGCAGCGCAAGGGGACTTCTGAACACCGGGGAGCTGTTTTTT. Residues: CASSARGLLNTGELFF. Full variable domain (rest looked up from reference TRBV7-2 and TRBJ2-2): GAGVSQSPSNKVTEKGKDVELRCDPISGHTALYWYRQSLGQGLEFLIYFQGNSAPDKSGLPSDRFSAERTGGSVSTLTIQRTQQEDSAVYLCASSARGLLNTGELFFGEGSRLTVL.

The genes are TRBV4-1 and TRBJ1-5, with TRBD1 matching 8 bases. V dropped 4 bases and J dropped 6; count of bases not matched to a gene: 11. CDR3 size: 16 residues. Germline loops: CDR1 MGHRA, CDR2 YSYEKL. CDR3 sequence reads: CASSPPVDRVGQPQHF. CDR3 DNA: TGCGCCAGCAGCCCACCCGTGGACAGGGTGGGTCAGCCCCAGCATTTT.